This T cell receptor (beta chain) was captured in a study of T cell repertoires in aging, cancer and after chemotherapy. Findings of the study overall: Loss of evenness, beyond lost richness, contributed to age-related TCR diversity decline in cancer patients. No conclusions about immunological memory after chemotherapy can be drawn from the repertoire data. Median generation probability rose over the chemotherapy interval in each cancer cohort, suggesting rebound thymic output.

Peripheral blood genomic DNA, not sorted cells or RNA, was the template. V gave up 3 bases and J gave up 4 bases, with 13 bases separating them. There are 15 residues in the CDR3. CDR1 and CDR2 from the germline V gene are SEHNR and FQNEAQ (reference sequence). This clonotype has more than one count but fewer than ten. Its specificity is unknown. A mixed TRB-A/B primer pool amplified rearranged TRB by multiplex touch-down PCR. Each CDR3 protein gets one entry after TCRdb re-called the multiplex PCR reads with MiXCR. Altogether roughly 1,400 distinct CDR3 sequences are present, less than 25% being singletons, with the ten largest covering about 36%.

The chain is built from TRBV7-9 and TRBJ1-5; maybe TRBD1 (5 bases). This TCR derives from a human donor with a solid tumor. Input material: blood. CDR3 residues: CASSLGGTLNQPQHF. In nucleotides, the CDR3 is TGTGCCAGCAGCTTGGGGGGGACCTTAAATCAGCCCCAGCATTTT.